A selection of T cell receptor beta chains follows, all from one sample in a study of regulatory dendritic cells for organ transplantation. Their antigens remain unidentified. Sequencing used immunoSEQ multiplex PCR; TCRdb keeps in-frame clones, though not all of them. The sample has over 8,000 clones, just over 65% seen once; the top ten hold 0.5% to 0.7%. Sequenced material: naive CD4+ T cells from blood cultured with dendritic cells. All receptors derive from a human donor in good health. Both conserved end residues are trimmed from each CDR3. Fields, in order: J gene, V gene, CDR3 protein.

TRBJ1-2,TRBV19,ASSPPPPTSGYT
TRBJ1-2,TRBV5-1,ASSLEDRGLSYGYT
TRBJ2-7,TRBV14,ASRAGEQY
TRBJ1-6,TRBV10-3,AISAVDNSPLH
TRBJ1-2,TRBV19,ASMSRGNYGYT
TRBJ2-7,TRBV2,ASGQGARLYEQY
TRBJ2-2,TRBV5-1,ASSFTGGDTGELF
TRBJ2-2,TRBV5-1,ASSPGDYTTGELF
TRBJ1-2,TRBV9,ASSGLAPFGGYT
TRBJ2-3,TRBV18,ASSRGTSGVDTQY
TRBJ2-1,TRBV2,ASRLANEQF
TRBJ2-1,TRBV10-3,AISARPSVAGNEQF
TRBJ2-7,TRBV21-1,ASSKPSGGNYEQY
TRBJ1-1,TRBV5-1,ASSFGGVGDTEAF
TRBJ1-2,TRBV5-1,ASSLGQLGNYGYT
TRBJ2-7,TRBV10-3,ASAPQGGQYEQY
TRBJ2-7,TRBV6-5,ASSYPAGGIYEQY
TRBJ1-2,TRBV18,ASSPGQSGGYT
TRBJ2-3,TRBV29-1,SVDASGASDTQY
TRBJ2-2,TRBV5-4,ASSLLSGGATGELF
TRBJ2-3,TRBV5-6,ASSFGLNTDTQY
TRBJ2-2,TRBV7-8,ASSITGNTGELF